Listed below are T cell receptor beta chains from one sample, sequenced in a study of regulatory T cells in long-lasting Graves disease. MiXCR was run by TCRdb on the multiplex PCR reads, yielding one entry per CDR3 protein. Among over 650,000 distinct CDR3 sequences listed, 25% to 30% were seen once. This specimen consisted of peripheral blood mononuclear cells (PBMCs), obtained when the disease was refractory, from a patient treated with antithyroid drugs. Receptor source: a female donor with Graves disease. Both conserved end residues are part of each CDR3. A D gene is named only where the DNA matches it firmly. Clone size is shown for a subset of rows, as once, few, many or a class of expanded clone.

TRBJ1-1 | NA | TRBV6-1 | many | CATQYKTSTEAFF | TGTGCCACCCAATATAAGACGAGCACTGAAGCTTTCTTT
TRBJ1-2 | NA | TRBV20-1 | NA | CSAKDYGYTF | TGCAGTGCTAAGGATTATGGCTACACCTTC
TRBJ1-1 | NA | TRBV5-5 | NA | CASSLVGVRENTEAFF | TGTGCCAGCAGCTTGGTTGGGGTCAGGGAAAACACTGAAGCTTTCTTT
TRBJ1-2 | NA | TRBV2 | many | CASSDWVNYGYTF | TGTGCCAGCAGTGACTGGGTAAACTATGGCTACACCTTC
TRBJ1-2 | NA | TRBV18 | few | CASSPATDYGYTF | TGTGCCAGCTCACCGGCGACGGACTATGGCTACACCTTC
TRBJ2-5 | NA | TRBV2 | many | CASSPGAFLETQYF | TGTGCCAGCAGTCCCGGGGCCTTTTTAGAGACCCAGTACTTC
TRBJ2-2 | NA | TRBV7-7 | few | CASSFDPPTGELFF | TGTGCCAGCAGCTTTGATCCACCCACCGGGGAGCTGTTTTTT
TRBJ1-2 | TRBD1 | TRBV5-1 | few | CASSLALGQGAYGYTF | TGCGCCAGCAGCTTGGCCCTAGGACAGGGGGCTTATGGCTACACCTTC
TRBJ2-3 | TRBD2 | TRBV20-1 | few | CSARPAGVGTDTQYF | TGCAGTGCTAGACCAGCGGGAGTGGGCACAGATACGCAGTATTTT
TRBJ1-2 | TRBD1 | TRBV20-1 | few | CSARDRGTGAGYTF | TGCAGTGCTAGAGATCGAGGGACAGGGGCTGGCTACACCTTC
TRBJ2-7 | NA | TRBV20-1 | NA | CSARVTAFNGGYEQYF | TGCAGTGCTAGGGTGACAGCCTTCAATGGTGGCTACGAGCAGTACTTC
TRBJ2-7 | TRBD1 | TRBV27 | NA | CASKSGQESYEQYF | TGTGCCAGCAAGTCGGGACAGGAGTCCTACGAGCAGTACTTC
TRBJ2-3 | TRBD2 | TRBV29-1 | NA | CSVNGLAGGDTQYF | TGCAGCGTCAACGGGCTAGCGGGAGGAGATACGCAGTATTTT
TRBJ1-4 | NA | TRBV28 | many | CASIRRNEKLFF | TGTGCCAGCATTCGACGTAATGAAAAACTGTTTTTT
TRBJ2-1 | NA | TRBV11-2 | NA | CASVPLGRDSYNEQFF | TGTGCCAGCGTGCCCCTCGGGCGCGACTCCTACAATGAGCAGTTCTTC
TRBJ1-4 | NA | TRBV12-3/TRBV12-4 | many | CASSLGPTNEKLFF | TGTGCCAGCAGCTTGGGACCAACTAATGAAAAACTGTTTTTT